This entry is about one T cell receptor (beta chain). Its antigen is currently unknown. These data come from a study of OX40 agonist ivuxolimab in advanced cancers. Study overall: Dose-escalation subjects each had hepatocellular carcinoma, melanoma, renal cell or head and neck cancer.

The CDR3 length is 15 residues. Germline V gene data show CDR1 as ENHRY and CDR2 as SYGVKD. Produced via immunoSEQ multiplex PCR; TCRdb's table is partial and in-frame only. The table records about 88,000 clones, approximately 89% of them present only once. Study results and limitations: Blood T cells, both CD4+ and CD8+, expanded clonally by week 6 at 0.1 to 3.0 mg/kg.

The sample here was CD4+ or CD8+ T cells sorted from blood, taken in a trial of the OX40 agonist ivuxolimab. The sequence came from an adult with an advanced solid tumor such as melanoma, head and neck, liver or kidney cancer. The chain combines TRBV10-3 with TRBJ2-5; 9 bases are shared with TRBD2. Judging by the DNA end, TRBJ2-7 fits better; the J call may be wrong. The CDR3 spells CAISAKREAPYEQYF. The CDR3 coding sequence is TGTGCCATCAGTGCCAAGCGGGAGGCTCCCTACGAGCAGTACTTC.